This passage covers 4 T cell receptor beta chains from one sample sequenced in a study of post-analysis software for immune sequencing data. Regarding the study as a whole: The study found TRBV5-6, TRBV5-1 and TRBV20-1 among 5 or 6 TRBV segments more frequent in patients than controls.

Researchers reported that TCR beta cDNA libraries carried unique molecular identifiers. From the PCR reads, TCRdb called clonotypes with MiXCR, one entry per CDR3 protein. This sample has around 710,000 distinct CDR3 sequences, with under 60% found just once. These TCRs' antigens remain unknown. Specimen: blood. The source of these receptors is a girl between 5 and 17 years old with multiple sclerosis.

Only a few counts were recorded for this clonotype. V and J are TRBV7-6 and TRBJ1-2; 7 bases are shared with TRBD1. Germline V gene data show CDR1 as SGHVS and CDR2 as FNYEAQ. There are 15 residues in the CDR3. V gave up 0 bases and J gave up 4 bases; unmatched junction bases: 5. CDR3 nucleotides: TGTGCCAGCAGCTTAGCGCCGTCAGGGGGCTATGGCTACACCTTC. Protein product: CASSLAPSGGYGYTF.

This clonotype was found a few times. CDR3 sequence: CSVVTGAMGYTQYF. CDR3 nucleotides: TGCAGCGTTGTAACAGGGGCTATGGGTTATACGCAGTATTTT. The V gene is TRBV29-1, the J gene TRBJ2-3, with 7 bases lining up with TRBD1. Unmatched junction bases numbered 11, after V lost 4 bases and J lost 7 bases. The CDR3 is 14 residues long. Germline CDR1 and CDR2: SQVTM and ANQGSEA.

CDR3 region: CASSLGQEGYTF. As DNA, the CDR3 is TGCGCCAGCAGCTTGGGACAGGAGGGCTACACCTTC. The rearrangement joins TRBV5-1 to TRBJ1-2; the D gene is possibly TRBD1 (6 bases). CDR1 is SGHRS, CDR2 YFSETQ, per germline. Trimming cost V 0 bases and J 8 bases, with 8 bases left between them. The CDR3 is made up of 12 amino acids.

This rearrangement joins TRBV7-9 to TRBJ2-1; the match to TRBD1 covers 7 bases. Unmatched junction bases numbered 6, after V lost 0 bases and J lost 4 bases. The germline V gene has CDR1 SEHNR and CDR2 FQNEAQ (reference sequence). This CDR3 is built from 16 residues. CDR3 bases: TGTGCCAGCAGCTTAGCACAGGGGTGGTCGTACAATGAGCAGTTCTTC. It yields the protein CASSLAQGWSYNEQFF.